The 6 T cell receptor beta chains presented below share a single source sample, sequenced in a study of blood T cell repertoires in COVID-19. Libraries were prepared by immunoSEQ multiplex PCR; TCRdb keeps only in-frame clonotypes and omits some of them. The sample includes tens of thousands of clones, 88% seen only once; the top ten take 8.5%. The sample was peripheral blood. The source of these receptors is a man aged 60 to 69 with active COVID-19.

This rearrangement joins TRBV2 to TRBJ1-3; D call uncertain. CDR1 is SNHLY, CDR2 FYNNEI, per germline. V dropped 4 bases and J dropped 0 bases, with 10 bases sitting between them. CDR3 length: 15 residues. In nucleotides, the CDR3 is TGTGCCAGCAGTGCGCGGGCCTCCTCTGGAAACACCATATATTTT. It translates to CASSARASSGNTIYF.

The chain recombines TRBV9 with TRBJ1-1, with 7 bases that match TRBD1. CDR1 and CDR2 (germline): SGDLS, YYNGEE. With V trimmed by 0 bases and J by 3 bases, 8 bases remained unmatched. The CDR3 consists of 16 residues. Here the CDR3 reads CASSVGGGAYDTEAFF. CDR3 bases: TGTGCCAGCAGCGTAGGAGGGGGCGCTTATGACACTGAAGCTTTCTTT.

The chain is built from TRBV6-5 and TRBJ2-3, with D possibly being TRBD2 (6 bases). Germline loops: CDR1 MNHEY, CDR2 SVGAGI. The CDR3 spans 16 residues. The ends were cut back, 0 bases at V and 6 bases at J, with 16 bases in the middle. The CDR3 DNA follows: TGTGCCAGCAGTTACTCGACAGCGGGTGGAGTGGATACGCAGTATTTT. It translates to CASSYSTAGGVDTQYF.

The genes are TRBV5-1 and TRBJ1-3; 8 nucleotides agree with TRBD1. V trimming: 4 bases; J trimming: 4 bases; junction bases outside the gene matches: 13. The length of the CDR3 is 17 residues. Germline V gene sequence: CDR1 SGHRS, CDR2 YFSETQ. The CDR3 DNA is TGCGCCAGCAGCCGGGGACAGGACCCGAAGGTGGGAAACACCATATATTTT. This translates into CASSRGQDPKVGNTIYF. Using reference TRBV5-1 and TRBJ1-3 for the parts outside the CDR3, the full variable domain is KAGVTQTPRYLIKTRGQQVTLSCSPISGHRSVSWYQQTPGQGLQFLFEYFSETQRNKGNFPGRFSGRQFSNSRSEMNVSTLELGDSALYLCASSRGQDPKVGNTIYFGEGSWLTVV.

This sequence joins TRBV18 and TRBJ1-1, with 7 bases aligning to TRBD1. The junction had 7 bases not matched to a gene; V was cut back by 4 bases and J by 8 bases. The CDR3 has 13 amino acids. CDR1 KGHSH and CDR2 LQKENI come from the germline V gene. CDR3 sequence reads: CASSLNRGLEAFF. CDR3 DNA: TGTGCCAGCTCACTGAACAGGGGATTAGAAGCTTTCTTT.

The rearrangement links TRBV12-5 to TRBJ2-7; D ambiguous. The germline V and J ends were trimmed by 1 base and 3 bases, with 10 bases remaining between them. In germline, CDR1 is LGHNT, CDR2 FRNRAP. The CDR3 loop spans 14 amino acids. DNA of the CDR3: TGTGCTAGTGGTTTGGGACAAGTAAGCTACGAGCAGTACTTC. Protein: CASGLGQVSYEQYF.